Each of the 10 T cell receptor beta chains below was sequenced from the same sample in a study of T cells in Graves' hyperthyroidism and ophthalmopathy. Amplified TCR beta CDR3 regions derived from RNA transcripts. The TCR CDR3 first-round RT-PCR relied on the HTBI primer set. In TCRdb, the multiplex PCR reads were re-called with MiXCR into one record per CDR3 protein. The data hold 500,000 to 650,000 distinct CDR3 sequences, with roughly 45% observed a single time. The sample comprised peripheral blood or thyroid tissue (not recorded which). All receptors come from an adult woman with Graves' disease, either hyperthyroidism or ophthalmopathy (not recorded which).

Comments on this clonotype: Its ends do not fully match the called genes, so a read error is possible. CDR3 sequence reads: CASSEGSTEAF. As DNA, the CDR3 is TGTGCCAGCAGTGAGGGTTCCACTGAAGCTTTC. The chain links TRBV2 to TRBJ2-6, with D unclear. Germline lookup yields CDR1 SNHLY and CDR2 FYNNEI. The CDR3 is 11 amino acids.

V gene TRBV20-1 combines with J gene TRBJ1-1, with D perhaps TRBD1 (6 bases). This CDR3 contains 14 residues. Deletions cut 6 bases from V and 4 bases from J, with 18 bases between. Germline CDR1 DFQATT, CDR2 SNEGSKA (reference sequence). CDR3 region: CSAEQGFGLTEAFF. The DNA of the CDR3 is TGCAGTGCAGAGCAGGGGTTCGGTCTCACTGAAGCTTTCTTT.

The chain uses TRBV12-5 and TRBJ2-7, with D hard to call. V lost 3 bases and J 7 bases, leaving 7 bases between the germline ends. Germline lookup yields CDR1 LGHNT and CDR2 FRNRAP. This CDR3 spans 11 amino acids. The CDR3 DNA follows: TGTGCTAGTGGTTTAGGAAGGGAGCAGTACTTC. The encoded protein is CASGLGREQYF.

The chain joins TRBV2 to TRBJ2-2; TRBD1 matches 8 bases. V dropped 5 bases and J dropped 4; count of bases not matched to a gene: 6. The CDR3 runs 15 residues. Germline CDR1 and CDR2: SNHLY and FYNNEI. The CDR3, as DNA: TGTGCCAGCAGTATTGACAGGGGAAGCACCGGGGAGCTGTTTTTT. It translates to CASSIDRGSTGELFF.

This clonotype was recorded a few times. Mismatch with germline at one junction end may stem from a read error. The genes are TRBV7-3 and TRBJ1-1; D gene uncertain. The germline V gene encodes CDR1 SGHTA and CDR2 FQGTGA. The CDR3 sequence is 13 residues long. CDR3 region: CASSQESHTEAFF. The CDR3 DNA reads TGCGCCAGCAGCCAAGAGAGCCACACTGAAGCTTTCTTT.

This clonotype was observed a few times. One end of the junction does not line up with germline, which may come from a read error. The chain joins TRBV5-4 to TRBJ2-5; 8 bases align to TRBD2. This CDR3 contains 15 residues. Germline V lookup: CDR1 SGHNT, CDR2 YYREEE (reference sequence). In DNA form, the CDR3 reads TGTGCCAGCAGCTTGGGAGGCGGGAGGTGGGAGACCCGGTACTTC. Its protein product is CASSLGGGRWETRYF.

Ten or more counts support this clonotype. The rearrangement uses TRBV7-9 and TRBJ2-7; TRBD1 matches at 7 bases. The CDR3 runs to 17 residues. The germline V gene has CDR1 SEHNR and CDR2 FQNEAQ (reference sequence). V lost 5 bases to trimming and J lost 2 bases; unmatched junction nucleotides: 15. CDR3 sequence: CASSQVPGTVETYEQYF. In DNA, the CDR3 is TGTGCCAGCAGCCAAGTTCCCGGGACAGTGGAGACCTACGAGCAGTACTTC. Filled out from reference TRBV7-9 and TRBJ2-7, the complete variable domain reads DTGVSQNPRHKITKRGQNVTFRCDPISEHNRLYWYRQTLGQGPEFLTYFQNEAQLEKSRLLSDRFSAERPKGSFSTLEIQRTEQGDSAMYLCASSQVPGTVETYEQYFGPGTRLTVT.

This clonotype was picked up many times. The rearrangement uses TRBV11-2 and TRBJ2-7; D not certain. This CDR3 is 12 amino acids long. Trimming shortened V by 4 bases and J by 6 bases, and 10 bases separated the two germline ends. Germline lookup yields CDR1 SGHAT and CDR2 FQNNGV. CDR3 DNA: TGTGCCAGCAGCTACACCCCAGGCGAGCAGTACTTC. It is translated as CASSYTPGEQYF.

This clonotype was detected many times. This sequence joins TRBV20-1 and TRBJ2-7; D gene uncertain. Per germline, CDR1 DFQATT and CDR2 SNEGSKA (reference sequence). V lost 3 bases and J lost 5, with 11 bases in between. The CDR3 is 12 residues long. The CDR3: CSASEKVHEQYF. The CDR3 DNA reads TGCAGTGCTAGTGAGAAGGTCCACGAGCAGTACTTC.

The rearrangement uses TRBV10-3 and TRBJ2-5, with TRBD2 matching 7 bases. Germline CDR1 is ENHRY and CDR2 is SYGVKD. This CDR3 has 12 residues. J lost 9 bases, V lost 4 bases, and 5 bases had no gene match. CDR3 DNA sequence: TGTGCCATCAGTGGGGGGGGAAGGGCCCAGTACTTC. Its protein product is CAISGGGRAQYF.